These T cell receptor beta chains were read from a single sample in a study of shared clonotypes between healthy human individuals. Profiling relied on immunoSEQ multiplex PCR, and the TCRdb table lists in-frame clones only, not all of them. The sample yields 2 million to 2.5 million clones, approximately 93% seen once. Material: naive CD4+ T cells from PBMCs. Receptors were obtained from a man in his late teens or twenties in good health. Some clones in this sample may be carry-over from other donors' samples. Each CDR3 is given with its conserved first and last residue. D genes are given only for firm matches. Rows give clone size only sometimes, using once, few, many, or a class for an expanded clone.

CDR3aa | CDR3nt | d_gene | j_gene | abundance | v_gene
CASSKSGTGAYEQYF | TGTGCCAGCAGCAAATCCGGGACAGGGGCCTACGAGCAGTACTTC | TRBD1 | TRBJ2-7 | once | TRBV28
CASSFRGAETQYF | TGTGCCAGCAGCTTTCGGGGTGCAGAGACCCAGTACTTC | - | TRBJ2-5 | - | TRBV7-6
CASSLREAFF | TGTGCCAGCAGCTTACGGGAAGCTTTCTTT | - | TRBJ1-1 | - | TRBV11-2
CASLPTGANEKLFF | TGTGCCAGCCTACCGACAGGGGCTAATGAAAAACTGTTTTTT | TRBD1 | TRBJ1-4 | - | TRBV28
CSVEPLSGYDTQYF | TGCAGCGTTGAACCCCTGTCAGGGTACGATACGCAGTATTTT | - | TRBJ2-3 | - | TRBV29-1
CASSIGLKASYEQYF | TGTGCCAGTAGTATAGGTTTAAAAGCCTCCTACGAGCAGTACTTC | - | TRBJ2-7 | - | TRBV19
CASSDLAGGVYEQYF | TGTGCCAGCAGTGATCTAGCGGGGGGAGTCTACGAGCAGTACTTC | TRBD2 | TRBJ2-7 | once | TRBV28
CASSVAGTSGSGDTQYF | TGTGCCAGCAGCGTAGCTGGGACTAGCGGGAGTGGGGATACGCAGTATTTT | TRBD2 | TRBJ2-3 | - | TRBV9
CASSLRRLGSSTDTQYF | TGTGCCAGCAGCCTCCGACGATTGGGGTCTAGCACAGATACGCAGTATTTT | - | TRBJ2-3 | - | TRBV5-6
CASSVAGGHLSSYEQYF | TGTGCCAGCAGCGTAGCTGGAGGACACTTAAGCTCCTACGAGCAGTACTTC | - | TRBJ2-7 | - | TRBV9
CASSGLAGGYEQYF | TGTGCCAGCAGTGGCCTCGCGGGAGGTTACGAGCAGTACTTC | TRBD2 | TRBJ2-7 | - | TRBV2
CASSDKVYRYEQYF | TGTGCCAGTAGTGACAAGGTGTATCGCTACGAGCAGTACTTC | - | TRBJ2-7 | - | TRBV19
CASSLKGAVGYGNSQYF | TGTGCCAGCAGTTTAAAAGGGGCAGTAGGCTATGGTAATTCCCAGTATTTT | - | TRBJ2-3 | once | TRBV28
CASSIRGGLTEAFF | TGTGCCAGTAGTATTCGCGGGGGGCTGACTGAAGCTTTCTTT | - | TRBJ1-1 | - | TRBV19
CASSEAGQGNTEAFF | TGTGCCAGCAGTGAAGCCGGGCAGGGGAACACTGAAGCTTTCTTT | - | TRBJ1-1 | - | TRBV6-1
CAWSPGTNTEAFF | TGTGCCTGGAGCCCGGGGACGAACACTGAAGCTTTCTTT | - | TRBJ1-1 | - | TRBV30
CASSPPSGTTADTQYF | TGCGCCAGCAGCCCACCCTCCGGGACCACTGCAGATACGCAGTATTTT | - | TRBJ2-3 | - | TRBV5-1